The rows below give T cell receptor beta chains drawn from one sample of a study of PD-L1 blockade in urothelial cancer. Clones were read by immunoSEQ multiplex PCR, and TCRdb kept only the in-frame ones, dropping some. The data contain 25,000 to 30,000 clones, approximately 87% of them singletons. This specimen was PBMCs, taken around atezolizumab (anti-PD-L1) treatment. Receptors were obtained from a man aged 50-60 years with urothelial cancer. The CDR3 runs from the conserved cysteine through the conserved F or W. The D gene is left open where the match is weak. Some rows have no size entry. The others give once, few or many, or a class for an expanded clone.

j_call	v_call	clone_size	d_call	cdr3_nt	cdr3_aa
TRBJ2-7	TRBV19	-	TRBD2	TGTGCCAGTAGTTTACGACTAGCGGGAGAGGACTACGAGCAGTACTTC	CASSLRLAGEDYEQYF
TRBJ2-1	TRBV7-3	-	TRBD1	TGTGCCAGCAGCCGGAGGAAAGGGGGCATAGGAAACTACAATGAGCAGTTCTTC	CASSRRKGGIGNYNEQFF
TRBJ2-3	TRBV7-2	-	-	TGTGCCAGCAGCTTGCAGGGTTTCACAGATACGCAGTATTTT	CASSLQGFTDTQYF
TRBJ2-7	TRBV19	-	TRBD1	TGTGCCAGTAGCCCGGACAGGGACTCCTACGAGCAGTACTTC	CASSPDRDSYEQYF
TRBJ2-3	TRBV5-1	-	-	TGCGCCAGCGGACCTGACGGACAGATCACAGATACGCAGTATTTT	CASGPDGQITDTQYF
TRBJ2-4	TRBV11-3	-	-	TGTGCCAGCAGCTTCGGACAGAAGGACATTCAGTACTTC	CASSFGQKDIQYF
TRBJ2-5	TRBV2	-	-	TGTGCCAGCAGTTTCAGGGACTCGGTATTAGTGGGAGAGACCCAGTACTTC	CASSFRDSVLVGETQYF
TRBJ2-5	TRBV5-4	-	TRBD1	TGTGCCAGCAGCTTGGGGACAGGGCGTCGTGAGACCCAGTACTTC	CASSLGTGRRETQYF
TRBJ2-5	TRBV15	-	TRBD1	TGTGCCACCAGCAGGGGGGGACAGGGTAATCGAGAGACCCAGTACTTC	CATSRGGQGNRETQYF
TRBJ2-6	TRBV30	-	-	TGTGCCTGGAACAGGGGGGGCTCTGGGGCCAACGTCCTGACTTTC	CAWNRGGSGANVLTF
TRBJ2-1	TRBV5-1	-	TRBD1	TGCGCCAGCAGCTTAGGACAGGGGATCAATGAGCAGTTCTTC	CASSLGQGINEQFF
TRBJ2-1	TRBV7-2	-	-	TGTGCCAGCAGCTTAAGGGGGAGCCAAGGTGACAATGAGCAGTTCTTC	CASSLRGSQGDNEQFF
TRBJ1-4	TRBV5-4	-	TRBD1	TGTGCCAGCAGCTTAACAGGGGGTGAAAAACTGTTTTTT	CASSLTGGEKLFF
TRBJ2-1	TRBV7-9	-	TRBD1	TGTGCCAGCAGCCTAGGACAGGGGTTTCAGTTCTTC	CASSLGQGFQFF
TRBJ2-3	TRBV7-8	-	TRBD2	TGTGCCAGCAGCCCTATTAGGACTAGCGGGGGCACAGATACGCAGTATTTT	CASSPIRTSGGTDTQYF
TRBJ2-7	TRBV28	-	-	TGTGCCAGCAGTTTTTTATTTTTTAGTCGGGTAACCGGTTCCTACGAGCAGTACTTC	CASSFLFFSRVTGSYEQYF
TRBJ2-7	TRBV7-9	-	TRBD1	TGTGCCAGCAGCTTCCGACAGGGGGTCCACGAGCAGTACTTC	CASSFRQGVHEQYF
TRBJ1-3	TRBV29-1	-	-	TGCAGCGTTGAGGGGGGTCCGGTTGGAAACACCATATATTTT	CSVEGGPVGNTIYF
TRBJ2-3	TRBV13	-	-	TGTGCCAGCAGCCCCTCAAGGGGGGGGGCCACAGATACGCAGTATTTT	CASSPSRGGATDTQYF
TRBJ2-5	TRBV4-3	-	-	TGCGCCAGCAGCCAAGGGGGAGACCAAGAGACCCAGTACTTC	CASSQGGDQETQYF
TRBJ2-3	TRBV9	-	TRBD2	TGTGCCAGCAGCGTCTCGAGCGGGGGAGTTAGCACAGATACGCAGTATTTT	CASSVSSGGVSTDTQYF
TRBJ1-1	TRBV4-1	-	TRBD1	TGCGCCAGCAGCCAGATGACAGGGCTGGTGGGAGCTGAAGCTTTCTTT	CASSQMTGLVGAEAFF
TRBJ2-1	TRBV7-8	-	-	TGTGCCAGCAGCTTAGGTGACCGGGAGAGGGGCAATGAGCAGTTCTTC	CASSLGDRERGNEQFF
TRBJ2-5	TRBV7-8	-	-	TGTGCCAGCATTTCCGGGACTCTCAAAGAGACCCAGTACTTC	CASISGTLKETQYF
TRBJ1-1	TRBV18	few	-	TGTGCCAGCTCACTTGGCGGGGACACTGAAGCTTTCTTT	CASSLGGDTEAFF
TRBJ2-1	TRBV19	once	TRBD2	TGTGCCAGTAGTCCAAGACTAGCGGGCCCGACCTCCTACAATGAGCAGTTCTTC	CASSPRLAGPTSYNEQFF
TRBJ2-3	TRBV6-1	once	-	TGTGCCAGCACGAGCGGAGATACGCAGTATTTT	CASTSGDTQYF
TRBJ2-2	TRBV11-3	-	-	TGTGCCAGCAGCTTTGAGGGCCAGGGGCGCGGCACCGGGGAGCTGTTTTTT	CASSFEGQGRGTGELFF
TRBJ1-3	TRBV18	-	-	TGTGCCAGCTCACCCCTCCCGACAGAAGTCTCTGGAAACACCATATATTTT	CASSPLPTEVSGNTIYF
TRBJ1-1	TRBV25-1	-	-	TGTGCCAGCAGTGATGCAGGAATCATGAACAGAGAAGCTTTCTTT	CASSDAGIMNREAFF
TRBJ2-3	TRBV14	-	TRBD2	TGTGCCAGCAGCCAGTTTCTAGCGGGGGGGCTCCTCACAGATACGCAGTATTTT	CASSQFLAGGLLTDTQYF
TRBJ2-7	TRBV19	-	TRBD2	TGTGCCAGTAGCCTCGGCGGGAGCTCCTACGAGCAGTACTTC	CASSLGGSSYEQYF
TRBJ1-5	TRBV12-5	-	TRBD1	TGTGCTAGTGCCACTGGACAGGCGGCTCAGCCCCAGCATTTT	CASATGQAAQPQHF
TRBJ1-5	TRBV6-5	once	-	TGTGCCAGCAGTTACTCCGGCAGGGTTGATCAGCCCCAGCATTTT	CASSYSGRVDQPQHF
TRBJ2-7	TRBV15	-	TRBD1	TGTGCCACCAGCAGAGCCACAGGGGCAGGGAACTACGAGCAGTACTTC	CATSRATGAGNYEQYF
TRBJ1-4	TRBV9	-	TRBD1	TGTGCCAGCAGCGTAGCTGTGTCGACAGGGGGGGATGCTAATGAAAAACTGTTTTTT	CASSVAVSTGGDANEKLFF
TRBJ2-7	TRBV14	-	TRBD1	TGTGCCAGCAGCCTCCACCGGGACAGACACTACGAGCAGTACTTC	CASSLHRDRHYEQYF
TRBJ2-3	TRBV28	-	TRBD1	TGTGCCAGCAGGCCCGACAGGGGTCGCACAGATACGCAGTATTTT	CASRPDRGRTDTQYF
TRBJ2-5	TRBV7-9	few	TRBD2	TGTGCCAGCAGCTTTTCGGGGGGGCGCCAAGAGACCCAGTACTTC	CASSFSGGRQETQYF
TRBJ1-1	TRBV7-3	-	-	TGTGCCAGCAGCTTAGGCCCTCTAAACTTTTGGTCAGGGGTTGATGAAGCTTTCTTT	CASSLGPLNFWSGVDEAFF
TRBJ2-1	TRBV7-9	-	-	TGTGCCAGCAGCTTAGCACTAGGGGGTTTAAATGAGCAGTTCTTC	CASSLALGGLNEQFF
TRBJ1-5	TRBV19	-	-	TGTGCCAGTAGTATGTTGGGGGCCCATAGCAATCAGCCCCAGCATTTT	CASSMLGAHSNQPQHF
TRBJ1-5	TRBV10-3	-	-	TGTGCCATCAGTGAGTCGCCCTTAAGGGGTCAGCCCCAGCATTTT	CAISESPLRGQPQHF
TRBJ2-5	TRBV9	-	-	TGTGCCAGCAGCGTAGGTGGCGGTAAAAAAGAGACCCAGTACTTC	CASSVGGGKKETQYF
TRBJ2-5	TRBV11-3	-	TRBD1	TGTGCCAGCAGCTTAGGGGACAGGGGAGAAGAGACCCAGTACTTC	CASSLGDRGEETQYF
TRBJ1-4	TRBV5-8	-	TRBD1	TGTGCCAGCAGCTTGCAGGGGGCGAATGAAAAACTGTTTTTT	CASSLQGANEKLFF
TRBJ1-1	TRBV5-1	-	TRBD1	TGCGCCAGCAGCATGGGAGGGGGACAGGCTGAAGCTTTCTTT	CASSMGGGQAEAFF
TRBJ2-7	TRBV5-5	-	TRBD1	TGTGCCAGCAGCTTCGAGGGGGCGAAGAGTTTCGCTCCCTACGAGCAGTACTTC	CASSFEGAKSFAPYEQYF
TRBJ2-3	TRBV7-2	-	-	TGTGCCAGCAGCTTAGCGGGGGCCACAGATACGCAGTATTTT	CASSLAGATDTQYF
TRBJ1-4	TRBV5-6	few	TRBD1	TGTGCCAGCAGCTGGGACAGGCGTAATGAAAAACTGTTTTTT	CASSWDRRNEKLFF
TRBJ2-5	TRBV6-5	-	TRBD2	TGTGCCAGCAGCCCTGGACTAGCGGGGGGGGAGACCCAGTACTTC	CASSPGLAGGETQYF
TRBJ2-7	TRBV19	-	-	TGTGCCAGTAGTATAGCTTCGGGGGTTGGGTACGAGCAGTACTTC	CASSIASGVGYEQYF
TRBJ2-1	TRBV5-8	-	-	TGTGCCAGCAGCTTGAGGGCCCGGGAAGGTGAGCAGTTCTTC	CASSLRAREGEQFF